Following are 10 T cell receptor beta chains from one sample sequenced in a study of T cells in Graves' hyperthyroidism and ophthalmopathy. Researchers amplified the TCR beta CDR3 regions from RNA transcripts. Primed by the HTBI set, a first-round RT-PCR was run on the TCR CDR3. In TCRdb, the multiplex PCR reads were re-called with MiXCR into one record per CDR3 protein. The sample lists over 700,000 distinct CDR3 sequences; over 35% were seen once. Sequencing was performed on blood. The receptors stem from a man aged 18-30 years with Graves' hyperthyroidism.

V is TRBV29-1 and J is TRBJ1-2, with D maybe TRBD1 (5 bases). CDR1 and CDR2 (germline): SQVTM, ANQGSEA. V lost 1 base, J lost 10 bases, and 16 bases lay in between. CDR3 size: 13 residues. The CDR3 loop is CSVEGGQGVLYTF. The CDR3 region has the DNA TGCAGCGTTGAAGGAGGGCAGGGTGTCCTCTACACCTTC. Filled out from reference TRBV29-1 and TRBJ1-2, the complete variable domain reads SAVISQKPSRDICQRGTSLTIQCQVDSQVTMMFWYRQQPGQSLTLIATANQGSEATYESGFVIDKFPISRPNLTFSTLTVSNMSPEDSSIYLCSVEGGQGVLYTFGSGTRLTVV.

On this clonotype: This clone may be a read error of a much larger clone one base away. CDR3 sequence: CSVEKGGRGDTEAFF. The DNA for the CDR3 is TGCAGCGTTGAAAAGGGCGGCAGGGGTGACACTGAAGCTTTCTTT. This chain joins TRBV29-1 and TRBJ1-1, with a tentative D call TRBD1 (6 bases). Germline CDR1 SQVTM, CDR2 ANQGSEA. This CDR3 region has 15 residues. V shed 2 bases and J shed 3 bases, with 16 bases lying between them.

The chain links TRBV5-4 to TRBJ2-7; D is perhaps TRBD1 or TRBD2 (5 bases each). Trimming removed 4 bases from V and 7 bases from J, with 12 bases in between. CDR3 size: 12 residues. CDR1 and CDR2 (germline): SGHNT, YYREEE (reference sequence). In nucleotides, the CDR3 is TGTGCCAGCAGCGAGGGGTGGACAGAGCAGTACTTC. Residues: CASSEGWTEQYF.

This clonotype was observed a few times. The DNA for the CDR3 is TGTGCCAGCAGCCCCTGGGACAGGGTGCAGGAGCAGTACTTC. Amino acid sequence: CASSPWDRVQEQYF. The chain joins TRBV9 to TRBJ2-7; 9 bases are shared with TRBD1. V lost 4 bases to trimming and J lost 7 bases; unmatched junction nucleotides: 9. CDR1 SGDLS and CDR2 YYNGEE come from the germline V gene. The CDR3 is made up of 14 amino acids.

This clonotype was recorded a few times. The chain joins TRBV7-9 to TRBJ2-7; D unclear. Deletions cut 5 bases from V and 2 bases from J, with 13 bases between. There are 14 residues in the CDR3. Germline V gene data show CDR1 as SEHNR and CDR2 as FQNEAQ (reference sequence). The CDR3 coding sequence is TGTGCCAGCAGCCTCCAAGGGCGACCCTACGAGCAGTACTTC. Its translation: CASSLQGRPYEQYF.

This clonotype was detected a few times. J is TRBJ2-7 and V is TRBV9; 7 bases map to TRBD1. CDR1 and CDR2 from the germline V gene are SGDLS and YYNGEE. The CDR3 loop spans 13 amino acids. The V gene end was trimmed by 2 bases and the J gene end by 4 bases; junction bases not matched to a gene: 3. The CDR3 nucleotides are TGTGCCAGCAGCGTGGGACAGCAATACGAGCAGTACTTC. Translating gives CASSVGQQYEQYF.

Notes on this clonotype: A much larger clonotype is one base distant, so this may be a read error. The V call is TRBV2, the J call TRBJ2-5, with no clear D. CDR3 length: 14 residues. Germline-derived CDR1 and CDR2 are SNHLY and FYNNEI. This CDR3 reads CASSEAPSQGTQYF. The CDR3 DNA is TGTGCCAGCAGTGAAGCCCCGTCCCAAGGGACCCAGTACTTC.

The CDR3 nucleotides are TGTGCCAGCAGCTTGGAGGGCGCAGACAAACTGTTTTTT. The encoded protein is CASSLEGADKLFF. This chain links TRBV5-4 with TRBJ1-4; D remains unclear. The CDR3 extends over 13 amino acids. The germline V and J ends were trimmed by 0 bases and 11 bases, with 11 bases remaining between them. From germline, CDR1 is SGHNT and CDR2 YYREEE (reference sequence).

The V call is TRBV7-9, the J call TRBJ1-5; 9 bases agree with TRBD1. Germline V gene data show CDR1 as SEHNR and CDR2 as FQNEAQ (reference sequence). The CDR3 covers 18 residues. The junction had 9 bases not matched to a gene; V was cut back by 1 base and J by 2 bases. CDR3 region: CASSLERGQGTRNQPQHF. The CDR3 nucleotides are TGTGCCAGCAGCTTAGAAAGGGGACAGGGAACCCGCAATCAGCCCCAGCATTTT.

This sequence joins TRBV12-3 or TRBV12-4 and TRBJ1-1; D may be TRBD1 (5 bases). The CDR3 covers 13 residues. Trimming took 5 bases from V and 4 from J, leaving 11 bases between them. DNA of the CDR3: TGTGCCAGCAGTCACGAGGGGCCCACTGAAGCTTTCTTT. Protein sequence: CASSHEGPTEAFF.